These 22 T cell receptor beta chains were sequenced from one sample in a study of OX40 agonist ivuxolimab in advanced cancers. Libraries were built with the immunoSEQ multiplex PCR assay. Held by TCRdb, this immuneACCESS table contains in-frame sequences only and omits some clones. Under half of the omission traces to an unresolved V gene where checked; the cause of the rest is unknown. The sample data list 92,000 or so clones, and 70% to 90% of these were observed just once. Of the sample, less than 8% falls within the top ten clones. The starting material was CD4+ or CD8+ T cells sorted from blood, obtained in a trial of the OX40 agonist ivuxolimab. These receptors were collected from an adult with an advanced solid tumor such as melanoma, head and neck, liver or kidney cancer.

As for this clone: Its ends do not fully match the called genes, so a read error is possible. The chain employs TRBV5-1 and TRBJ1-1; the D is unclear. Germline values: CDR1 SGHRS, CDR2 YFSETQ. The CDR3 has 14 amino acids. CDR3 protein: CASSLSGWDTEAFF. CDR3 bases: TGTGCCAGCAGCTTGAGCGGCTGGGACACTGAAGCTTTCTTT.

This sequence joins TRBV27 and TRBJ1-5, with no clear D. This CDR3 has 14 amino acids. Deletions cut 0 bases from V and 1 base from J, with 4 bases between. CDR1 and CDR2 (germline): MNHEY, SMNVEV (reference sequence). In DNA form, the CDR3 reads TGTGCCAGCAGTTTATCGGGGAGCAATCAGCCCCAGCATTTT. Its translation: CASSLSGSNQPQHF.

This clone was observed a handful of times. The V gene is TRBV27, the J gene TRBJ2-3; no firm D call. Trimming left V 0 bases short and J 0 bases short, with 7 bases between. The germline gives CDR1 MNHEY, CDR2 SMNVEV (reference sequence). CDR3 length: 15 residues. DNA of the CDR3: TGTGCCAGCAGTTTATCCCCGATTAGCACAGATACGCAGTATTTT. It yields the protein CASSLSPISTDTQYF.

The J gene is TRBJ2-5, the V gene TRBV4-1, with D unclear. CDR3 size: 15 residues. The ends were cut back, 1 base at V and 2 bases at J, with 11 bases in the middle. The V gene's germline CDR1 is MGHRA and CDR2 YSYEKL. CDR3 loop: CASSQVPGEQETQYF. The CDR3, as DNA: TGCGCCAGCAGCCAAGTCCCAGGAGAACAAGAGACCCAGTACTTC.

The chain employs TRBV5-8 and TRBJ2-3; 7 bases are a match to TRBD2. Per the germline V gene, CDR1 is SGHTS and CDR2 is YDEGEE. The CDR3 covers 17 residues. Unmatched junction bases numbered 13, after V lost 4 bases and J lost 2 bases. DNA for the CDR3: TGTGCCAGCAGCCCCCTAGGTAGGCTAGCGGACACAGATACGCAGTATTTT. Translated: CASSPLGRLADTDTQYF.

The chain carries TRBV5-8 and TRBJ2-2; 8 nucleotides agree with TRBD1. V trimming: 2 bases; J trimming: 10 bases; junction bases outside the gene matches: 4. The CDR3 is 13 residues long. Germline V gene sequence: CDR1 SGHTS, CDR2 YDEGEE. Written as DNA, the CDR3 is TGTGCCAGCAGCTTCAGGGGGCTGGAGGAGCTGTTTTTT. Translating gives CASSFRGLEELFF.

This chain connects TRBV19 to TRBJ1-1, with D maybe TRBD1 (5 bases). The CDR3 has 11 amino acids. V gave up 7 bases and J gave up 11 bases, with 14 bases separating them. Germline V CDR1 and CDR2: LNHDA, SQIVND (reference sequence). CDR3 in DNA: TGTGCCAGTACCATTGGGGCCACGGCTTTCTTT. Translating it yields CASTIGATAFF.

DNA for the CDR3: TGTGCCAGTAGTATTGGTGAGGACAGAACAAACACTGAAGCTTTCTTT. It is translated as CASSIGEDRTNTEAFF. The chain carries TRBV19 and TRBJ1-1; D is possibly TRBD1 (6 bases). The germline gives CDR1 LNHDA, CDR2 SQIVND (reference sequence). The CDR3 is 16 amino acids. The V gene lost 3 bases and the J gene lost 2 bases, with 16 bases spanning the gap.

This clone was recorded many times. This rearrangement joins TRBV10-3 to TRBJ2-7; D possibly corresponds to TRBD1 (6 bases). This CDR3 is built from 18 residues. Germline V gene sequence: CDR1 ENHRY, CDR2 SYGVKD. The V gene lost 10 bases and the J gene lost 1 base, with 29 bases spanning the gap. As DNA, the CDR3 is TGTGCCACCGTTAATGCACTCAGATCGGACAGATTTTCCTACGAGCAGTACTTC. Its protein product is CATVNALRSDRFSYEQYF.

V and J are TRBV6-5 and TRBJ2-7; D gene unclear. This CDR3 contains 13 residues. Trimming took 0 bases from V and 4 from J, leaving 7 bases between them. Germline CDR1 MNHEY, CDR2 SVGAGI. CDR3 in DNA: TGTGCCAGCAGTTACTCAGGGTTATACGAGCAGTACTTC. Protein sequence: CASSYSGLYEQYF.

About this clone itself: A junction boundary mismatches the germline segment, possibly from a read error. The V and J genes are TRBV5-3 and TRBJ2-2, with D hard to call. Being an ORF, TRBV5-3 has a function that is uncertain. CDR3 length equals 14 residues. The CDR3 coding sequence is TGTGCCAGCAGCTTCGGACGCCCCACCGGGGAGCTGTTTTTT. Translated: CASSFGRPTGELFF.

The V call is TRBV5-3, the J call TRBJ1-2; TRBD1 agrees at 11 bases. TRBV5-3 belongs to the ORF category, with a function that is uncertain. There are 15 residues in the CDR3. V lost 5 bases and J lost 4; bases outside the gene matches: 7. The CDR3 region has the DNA TGTGCCAGAAGGCCGGGACAGGGGGGCATCTATGGCTACACCTTC. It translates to CARRPGQGGIYGYTF.

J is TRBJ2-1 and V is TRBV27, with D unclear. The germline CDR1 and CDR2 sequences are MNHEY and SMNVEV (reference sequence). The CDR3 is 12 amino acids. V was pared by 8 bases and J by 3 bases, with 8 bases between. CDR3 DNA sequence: TGTGCCAGCGGCTACGGCTACAATGAGCAGTTCTTC. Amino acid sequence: CASGYGYNEQFF.

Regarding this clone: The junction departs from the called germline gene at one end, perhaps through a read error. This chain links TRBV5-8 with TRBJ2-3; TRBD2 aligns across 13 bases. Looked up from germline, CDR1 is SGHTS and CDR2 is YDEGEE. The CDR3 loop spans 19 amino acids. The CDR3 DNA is TGTGCCAGCAGGTTGGGGAGGACTAGCGGGAGTGAAGGAGCAGATACGCAGTATTTT. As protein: CASRLGRTSGSEGADTQYF.

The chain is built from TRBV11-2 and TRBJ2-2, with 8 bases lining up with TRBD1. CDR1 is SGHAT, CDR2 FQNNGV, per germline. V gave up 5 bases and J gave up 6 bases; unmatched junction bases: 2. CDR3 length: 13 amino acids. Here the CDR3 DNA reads TGTGCCAGCAGCCCGACAGGGGCCGGGGAGCTGTTTTTT. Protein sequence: CASSPTGAGELFF.

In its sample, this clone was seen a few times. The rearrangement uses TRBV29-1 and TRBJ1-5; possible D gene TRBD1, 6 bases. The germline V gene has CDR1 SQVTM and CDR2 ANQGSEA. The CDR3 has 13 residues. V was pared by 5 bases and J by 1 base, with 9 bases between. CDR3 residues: CSVRQASNQPQHF. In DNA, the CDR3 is TGCAGCGTTCGACAGGCAAGCAATCAGCCCCAGCATTTT.

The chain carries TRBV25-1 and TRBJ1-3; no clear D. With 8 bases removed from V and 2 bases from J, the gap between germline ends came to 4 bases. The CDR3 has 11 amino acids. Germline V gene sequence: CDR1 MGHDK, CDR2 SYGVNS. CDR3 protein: CASQAGNTIYF. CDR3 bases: TGTGCCAGCCAGGCTGGAAACACCATATATTTT.

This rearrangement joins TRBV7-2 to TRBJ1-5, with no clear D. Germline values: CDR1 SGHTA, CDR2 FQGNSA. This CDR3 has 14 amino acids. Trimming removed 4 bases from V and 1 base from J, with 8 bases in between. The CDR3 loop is CASSSSLSNQPQHF. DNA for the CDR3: TGTGCCAGCAGCTCCAGCCTAAGCAATCAGCCCCAGCATTTT.

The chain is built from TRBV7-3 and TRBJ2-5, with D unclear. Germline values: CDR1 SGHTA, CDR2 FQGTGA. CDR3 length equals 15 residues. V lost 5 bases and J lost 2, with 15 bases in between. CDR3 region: CASSLLPGPQETQYF. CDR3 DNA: TGTGCCAGCAGCCTATTACCGGGCCCGCAAGAGACCCAGTACTTC.

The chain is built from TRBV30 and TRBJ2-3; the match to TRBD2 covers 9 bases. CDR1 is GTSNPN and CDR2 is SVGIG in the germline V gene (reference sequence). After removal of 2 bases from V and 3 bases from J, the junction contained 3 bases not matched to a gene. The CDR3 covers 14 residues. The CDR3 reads CAWSPGLATDTQYF. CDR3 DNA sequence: TGTGCCTGGAGTCCCGGACTAGCGACAGATACGCAGTATTTT.

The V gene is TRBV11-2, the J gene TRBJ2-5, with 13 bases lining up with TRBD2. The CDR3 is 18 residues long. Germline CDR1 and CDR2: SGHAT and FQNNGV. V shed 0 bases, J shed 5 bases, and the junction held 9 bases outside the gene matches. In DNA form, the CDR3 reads TGTGCCAGCAGCTTAGATCGGGGACTAGCGGGACCCTGGGAGACCCAGTACTTC. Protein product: CASSLDRGLAGPWETQYF.

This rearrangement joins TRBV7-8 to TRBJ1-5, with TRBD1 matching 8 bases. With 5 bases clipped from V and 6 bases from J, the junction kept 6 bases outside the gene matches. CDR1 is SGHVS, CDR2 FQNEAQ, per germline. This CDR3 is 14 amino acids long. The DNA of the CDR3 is TGTGCCAGCAGCATGGACAGGGTCTCTCAGCCCCAGCATTTT. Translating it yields CASSMDRVSQPQHF.